A selection of T cell receptor beta chains follows, all from one sample in a study of technical replicates of blood from a handful of donors. Sequencing used immunoSEQ multiplex PCR; TCRdb keeps in-frame clones, though not all of them. Of tens of thousands of clones in the sample, around 92% were seen once. The source material was T cells isolated from PBMCs. Receptors were obtained from a human donor in good health. Each CDR3 is given with its conserved first and last residue. D genes are given only for firm matches. Clone size is given for some rows only: seen once, a few or many times, or a class if the clone is expanded.

TRBV29-1	.	TRBJ2-3	.	TGCAGCGTCGCCCCCCGGGGGATTCCAGATACGCAGTATTTT	CSVAPRGIPDTQYF
TRBV18	.	TRBJ1-2	.	TGTGCCAGCTCACCCGGGACTGCCTATGGCTACACCTTC	CASSPGTAYGYTF
TRBV7-6	.	TRBJ1-3	.	TGTGCCAGCAGTCTTGGGAGCCGAAACACCATATATTTT	CASSLGSRNTIYF
TRBV19	.	TRBJ2-1	.	TGTGCCAGTAGTATTGGGAGGGAGCAGTTCTTC	CASSIGREQFF
TRBV6-5	TRBD2	TRBJ2-1	.	TGTGCCAGCAGTTACTCTAGCGGGAGCTACAATGAGCAGTTCTTC	CASSYSSGSYNEQFF
TRBV7-2	TRBD2	TRBJ2-7	.	TGTGCCAGCAGACTAGCGGACCCCTACGAGCAGTACTTC	CASRLADPYEQYF
TRBV7-3	TRBD2	TRBJ2-1	once	TGTGCCAGCAGCTTTAGACCTAGCGGGAATGAGCAGTTCTTC	CASSFRPSGNEQFF
TRBV7-9	TRBD2	TRBJ2-2	.	TGTGCCACAGCGGGGCAGGGATCCGGGGAGCTGTTTTTT	CATAGQGSGELFF
TRBV7-9	TRBD1	TRBJ2-2	.	TGTGCCAGCAGTTCGGACAGGGGGCGTATGCACACCGGGGAGCTGTTTTTT	CASSSDRGRMHTGELFF
TRBV4-1	TRBD2	TRBJ2-3	.	TGCGCCAGCAGCCATAGACTAGCGGGAGGCCTACCCACAGATACGCAGTATTTT	CASSHRLAGGLPTDTQYF
TRBV6-5	TRBD1	TRBJ1-4	.	TGTGCCAGCAAGACAGGGGGTGAAAAACTGTTTTTT	CASKTGGEKLFF
TRBV4-1	.	TRBJ1-2	.	TGCGCCAGCAGCCAAGGAGATTCCACGAGTGGCTACACCTTC	CASSQGDSTSGYTF
TRBV9	TRBD2	TRBJ2-7	.	TGTGCCAGCAGCGTAGGGGCGGGAGGCTACGAGCAGTACTTC	CASSVGAGGYEQYF
TRBV6-1	.	TRBJ1-1	.	TGTGCCAGCAGTGAAGCAGGACCAGGGAGGACTGAAGCTTTCTTT	CASSEAGPGRTEAFF
TRBV10-3	.	TRBJ1-2	.	TGTGCCATCGAGGCAGGGGATACCTATGGCTACACCTTC	CAIEAGDTYGYTF
TRBV9	TRBD1	TRBJ1-4	.	TGTGCCAGCAGCGTGGGCATCGGGACAGGGGGCCTTGGGGAAAAACTGTTTTTT	CASSVGIGTGGLGEKLFF
TRBV29-1	.	TRBJ2-5	.	TGCAGCGTTGAAAGAAGCGCAGAGACCCAGTACTTC	CSVERSAETQYF
TRBV18	TRBD1	TRBJ2-5	.	TGTGCCAGCTCACCGGGACAGCAAGAGACCCAGTACTTC	CASSPGQQETQYF
TRBV15	.	TRBJ2-3	.	TGTGCCACCAGCAGAGACGGGGGATGGACAGATACGCAGTATTTT	CATSRDGGWTDTQYF
TRBV7-3	.	TRBJ1-1	.	TGTGCCAGCAGCTTAAGGGAGGGCACTGAAGCTTTCTTT	CASSLREGTEAFF
TRBV6-5	.	TRBJ1-1	.	TGTGCCAGCAGTTACTCGTATAGTACTAACACTGAAGCTTTCTTT	CASSYSYSTNTEAFF
TRBV30	TRBD1	TRBJ2-7	.	TGTGCCTGGATGGACCCGGGACAGGGGACCTACGAGCAGTACTTC	CAWMDPGQGTYEQYF
TRBV18	.	TRBJ1-2	.	TGTGCCAGCGAAGGTGGAGTCTATGGCTACACCTTC	CASEGGVYGYTF
TRBV19	.	TRBJ2-2	once	TGTGCCAGTATTTGGAGACCGAACACCGGGGAGCTGTTTTTT	CASIWRPNTGELFF
TRBV29-1	.	TRBJ2-1	.	TGCAGCTTCCGGATGGGGGGGGCGGACAATGAGCAGTTCTTC	CSFRMGGADNEQFF
TRBV30	.	TRBJ2-2	.	TGTGCCCAAACGGGACTCACCACCGGGGAGCTGTTTTTT	CAQTGLTTGELFF